A single sample gave rise to the 13 T cell receptor beta chains below, sequenced in a study of blood T cell repertoires in COVID-19 (dated by TCRdb to 2020 to 2022). Preparation of the library involved the immunoSEQ multiplex PCR assay. TCRdb mirrors the immuneACCESS table, restricted to in-frame sequences. Some clones are absent from its copies; in checked studies, under half trace to an unresolved V gene, and the reason for the others is unknown. The sample profile shows about 200,000 clones; 70% to 90% of them were found once. The ten most abundant clones make up roughly 4.2% of the sample. Sample: peripheral blood. Receptors were obtained from a man aged 45-65 years with acute or convalescent COVID-19.

The chain carries TRBV18 and TRBJ1-2; maybe TRBD1 (5 bases). Between the trimmed V and J ends, which lost 3 bases and 0 bases, there was a span of 11 bases. The CDR3 has 15 amino acids. The V gene's germline CDR1 is KGHSH and CDR2 LQKENI. DNA for the CDR3: TGTGCCAGCTCACCTGATTGGGGCTCTAACTATGGCTACACCTTC. Its translation is CASSPDWGSNYGYTF.

In this sample, this clone turned up once. The chain is built from TRBV19 and TRBJ2-5, with D perhaps matching TRBD2 (5 bases). V lost 5 bases and J 5 bases, leaving 12 bases between the germline ends. The V gene's germline CDR1 is LNHDA and CDR2 SQIVND (reference sequence). This CDR3 is built from 13 residues. CDR3 bases: TGTGCCAGTAGTTTTGGAGGAAGGGAGACCCAGTACTTC. Residues: CASSFGGRETQYF.

V and J are TRBV14 and TRBJ2-1; 8 bases map to TRBD1. After removal of 7 bases from V and 6 bases from J, the junction contained 11 bases not matched to a gene. Germline V gives CDR1 SGHDN, CDR2 FVKESK. The length of the CDR3 is 15 residues. Written as DNA, the CDR3 is TGTGCCAGCAATACGGACAGGGCGCCCGGCAATGAGCAGTTCTTC. Encoded protein: CASNTDRAPGNEQFF.

The rearrangement joins TRBV5-8 to TRBJ1-4; a possible D gene is TRBD1 (6 bases). V was trimmed by 0 bases and J by 0 bases, leaving 21 bases between them. Germline lookup yields CDR1 SGHTS and CDR2 YDEGEE. The CDR3 has 20 amino acids. Written as DNA, the CDR3 is TGTGCCAGCAGCTTGGTCGGGACCAAGGTTAAGGGGGCAACTAATGAAAAACTGTTTTTT. It encodes CASSLVGTKVKGATNEKLFF.

This clone showed up just once. The chain combines TRBV7-9 with TRBJ1-1, with a possible D match to TRBD1 (5 bases). V was trimmed by 5 bases and J by 4 bases, leaving 20 bases between them. The germline CDR1 and CDR2 sequences are SEHNR and FQNEAQ (reference sequence). The CDR3 is 16 amino acids. CDR3 sequence reads: CASSPDLPPTATEAFF. The CDR3 DNA sequence: TGTGCCAGCAGCCCGGACCTCCCCCCGACAGCCACTGAAGCTTTCTTT.

The chain couples TRBV6-5 to TRBJ1-3, with D hard to call. This CDR3 has 16 amino acids. V lost 0 bases and J lost 0, with 9 bases in between. Germline CDR1 is MNHEY and CDR2 is SVGAGI. This CDR3 reads CASSYSAASSGNTIYF. In nucleotides, the CDR3 is TGTGCCAGCAGTTACTCGGCAGCGAGCTCTGGAAACACCATATATTTT.

The chain recombines TRBV7-9 with TRBJ2-5; D gene unclear. This CDR3 is built from 14 residues. Trimming cost V 5 bases and J 0 bases, with 10 bases left between them. CDR1 and CDR2 from the germline V gene are SEHNR and FQNEAQ (reference sequence). The DNA for the CDR3 is TGTGCCAGCAGCCCCAATGGCAACCAAGAGACCCAGTACTTC. Amino acid sequence: CASSPNGNQETQYF.

This chain uses TRBV6-5 with TRBJ1-1; TRBD1 aligns across 7 bases. The trim removed 7 bases at V and 10 bases at J, leaving 18 bases unmatched. From germline, CDR1 is MNHEY and CDR2 SVGAGI. The CDR3 has 15 amino acids. The CDR3 sequence is CASIFSWDSGRGAFF. DNA of the CDR3: TGTGCCAGCATCTTCTCTTGGGACAGCGGTAGGGGAGCTTTCTTT.

The chain links TRBV5-1 to TRBJ1-6; 7 bases are shared with TRBD1. The CDR3 has 18 amino acids. CDR1 is SGHRS, CDR2 YFSETQ, per germline. With V trimmed by 0 bases and J by 4 bases, 10 bases remained unmatched. The CDR3 nucleotides read TGCGCCAGCAGCTTGGGCCGACAGGGCCGAGGGTATAATTCACCCCTCCACTTT. Residues: CASSLGRQGRGYNSPLHF. The complete variable domain, with remaining parts taken from reference TRBV5-1 and TRBJ1-6, reads KAGVTQTPRYLIKTRGQQVTLSCSPISGHRSVSWYQQTPGQGLQFLFEYFSETQRNKGNFPGRFSGRQFSNSRSEMNVSTLELGDSALYLCASSLGRQGRGYNSPLHFGNGTRLTVT.

The chain is built from TRBV29-1 and TRBJ1-2, with 8 bases identical to TRBD1. This CDR3 contains 12 residues. Per the germline V gene, CDR1 is SQVTM and CDR2 is ANQGSEA. Trimming took 7 bases from V and 2 from J; bases not matched to a gene: 3. CDR3: CSAGQGNYGYTF. The DNA for the CDR3 is TGCAGCGCCGGACAGGGAAACTATGGCTACACCTTC.

The chain uses TRBV6-7 and TRBJ1-6, with 8 bases that match TRBD1. TRBV6-7 is marked as an open reading frame, function uncertain. V lost 7 bases and J lost 9; bases outside the gene matches: 11. CDR3 length: 15 amino acids. The CDR3 is CASMSQGAASSPLHF. In nucleotides, the CDR3 is TGTGCCAGCATGTCGCAGGGGGCAGCATCTTCACCCCTCCACTTT.

This chain uses TRBV2 with TRBJ1-5, with TRBD1 identical over 8 bases. The V gene's germline CDR1 is SNHLY and CDR2 FYNNEI. The CDR3 covers 14 residues. V shed 7 bases, J shed 6 bases, and the junction held 8 bases outside the gene matches. The CDR3 nucleotides are TGTGCCAGCAAAGAACAGGGGGGGGCTCAGCCCCAGCATTTT. As protein: CASKEQGGAQPQHF. The whole variable domain, remainder taken from reference TRBV2 and TRBJ1-5, is EPEVTQTPSHQVTQMGQEVILRCVPISNHLYFYWYRQILGQKVEFLVSFYNNEISEKSEIFDDQFSVERPDGSNFTLKIRSTKLEDSAMYFCASKEQGGAQPQHFGDGTRLSIL.

This chain connects TRBV12-3 or TRBV12-4 to TRBJ2-7, with D possibly matching TRBD1 (5 bases). Trimming took off 6 bases at V and 3 bases at J, with 12 bases between the two ends. The CDR3 spans 13 residues. CDR3 sequence reads: CASSLRRVYEQYF. CDR3 nucleotide sequence: TGTGCCAGCAGCCTCCGCAGGGTCTACGAGCAGTACTTC.